This T cell receptor beta chain appears in the sequencing data of a study of human T cells and chemical hapten exposure (TCRdb year 2021). In the study overall: Libraries were combined into a pool for sequencing, and differences in TCR yield between samples came mainly from small differences in library volumes within the pool. Both TCR alpha and TCR beta chains were sequenced from each blood RNA sample. This study followed changes in the peripheral blood TCR repertoire in vivo during primary and secondary sensitization of alopecia patients to the hapten diphenylcyclopropenone (DPC). Overall study results and their limits: Repeated subsampling changed both the strength of the expansion versus patch-test correlation and the threshold at which the correlation became significant. No change with DPC sensitization was found in the number of TCRs above 1 in 1000 frequency, and no evidence of global repertoire structure alterations was found.

V lost 2 bases and J lost 6 bases; the stretch between them is 19 bases long. CDR1 and CDR2 were assigned from the germline V gene as SGHTA and FQGNSA. Taken from cysteine to phenylalanine, the CDR3 has 17 residues. Only the CDR3 portion is preserved as DNA: 51 bases, with reading frame beginning at the first base. Receptor amplification or capture employed RACE. Sequencing relied on a NextSeq 500. During library preparation, unique molecular identifiers were attached to individual cDNA molecules so that TCRs could be counted in a quantitative, reproducible way. The authors processed their data as follows. A median of roughly 100,000 TCRs per sample was observed, with a range of 23,224 to 690,600. V, J and CDR3 annotation of the TCR reads was carried out using the Decombinator software suite. For the PS versus PT1 abundance plots, all samples were subsampled to the same number of TCRs (28,000). Expanded TCRs were defined as absent before sensitization and observed at least eight times at the 2-week time point. The raw public reads went through TCRdb reprocessing: fastp at Q25, MiXCR clone calling, in-frame beta chains kept. Rows matching on CDR3 protein sequence are summarized as one entry with the most common DNA and genes. The V and J calls and clone size are TCRdb's, not the authors'. For this sample the table gives around 130,000 distinct CDR3 sequences, of which around 8.2% were detected only once. The top ten clonotypes cover 1.5% to 2% of the sample.

The sample's time point, from its label and the paper: healthy volunteer bleed at 2 weeks. Unfractionated whole blood was collected in Tempus Blood RNA tubes, and total RNA was extracted from that blood. Roughly 5 healthy volunteers were used as TCR sequencing controls and were bled at day 0, 2 weeks and 6 weeks. This clonotype was observed a few times. The target of this receptor is not known. Per-nucleotide qualities are absent, and no much larger clonotype sits a single base away. Recombination linked TRBV7-2 to TRBJ1-4; a weak D assignment points to TRBD1 (6 bases agree). The source material was whole blood. The TCR comes from a male donor in good health. Some clones in this sample may be carry-over from other donors' samples. DNA sequence: TGTGCCAGCAGCTTATTTTCCTTGGGGGCAGGCTATGAAAAACTGTTTTTT. This sequence encodes CASSLFSLGAGYEKLFF.